This is a list of T cell receptor beta chains from one sample in a study of CD8+ T cells in alopecia areata. Some clones are missing from TCRdb's copy, which holds only in-frame ones; the method was immunoSEQ multiplex PCR. The table includes 150,000 to 200,000 clones, less than 65% detected once. The material sequenced was CD4+ T cells sorted from blood, taken at week 24, from a patient treated with tofacitinib. All receptors derive from a human donor with alopecia areata. CDR3s include the opening cysteine and the closing phenylalanine or tryptophan. Each record gives: V gene, J gene, clone size, D gene, CDR3 DNA, CDR3 protein. A D gene is named only where the DNA matches it firmly. For some rows the clone size is stated as once, few or many, or as a class when expanded; others skip it.

V gene: TRBV11-2; J gene: TRBJ2-5; clone size: NA; D gene: NA; CDR3 DNA: TGTGCCAGCAACAATAACGCTCTCCAAGAGACCCAGTACTTC; CDR3 protein: CASNNNALQETQYF
V gene: TRBV7-2; J gene: TRBJ2-5; clone size: NA; D gene: NA; CDR3 DNA: TGTGCCAGCAGCTACCGGACCACTCCGGAGACCCAGTACTTC; CDR3 protein: CASSYRTTPETQYF
V gene: TRBV30; J gene: TRBJ1-2; clone size: once; D gene: TRBD1; CDR3 DNA: TGTGCCTGGAGTCCGGGACAGTTGGGCTACACCTTC; CDR3 protein: CAWSPGQLGYTF
V gene: TRBV7-2; J gene: TRBJ1-2; clone size: NA; D gene: NA; CDR3 DNA: TGTGCCAGCAGCCCCCGCCACTATGGCTACACCTTC; CDR3 protein: CASSPRHYGYTF
V gene: TRBV11-2; J gene: TRBJ1-4; clone size: NA; D gene: NA; CDR3 DNA: TGTGCCAGCAGCTTATCTCCTAGGGAAAAACTGTTTTTT; CDR3 protein: CASSLSPREKLFF
V gene: TRBV15; J gene: TRBJ2-5; clone size: NA; D gene: TRBD1; CDR3 DNA: TGTGCCACCAGCACAAGACAGGGGGCTCCAGAGACCCAGTACTTC; CDR3 protein: CATSTRQGAPETQYF
V gene: TRBV7-6; J gene: TRBJ1-5; clone size: NA; D gene: NA; CDR3 DNA: TGTGCCAGCAGCTCGTCACCCGCAGCCACGACCCAGCATTTT; CDR3 protein: CASSSSPAATTQHF
V gene: TRBV29-1; J gene: TRBJ2-7; clone size: NA; D gene: NA; CDR3 DNA: TGCAGCGTTAGGGGAATGACCTACGAGCAGTACTTC; CDR3 protein: CSVRGMTYEQYF
V gene: TRBV5-1; J gene: TRBJ1-1; clone size: few; D gene: TRBD1; CDR3 DNA: TGCGCCAGCAGCTTGGACCCAGACAGGGGTGAAGCTTTCTTT; CDR3 protein: CASSLDPDRGEAFF
V gene: TRBV15; J gene: TRBJ2-3; clone size: NA; D gene: NA; CDR3 DNA: TGTGCCACCAGCCGGGGACAAGGGTTCCCAGATACGCAGTATTTT; CDR3 protein: CATSRGQGFPDTQYF
V gene: TRBV5-6; J gene: TRBJ2-2; clone size: few; D gene: TRBD2; CDR3 DNA: TGTGCCAGCAGCTTGTATAGCGGGGGGGCCTTGGACACCGGGGAGCTGTTTTTT; CDR3 protein: CASSLYSGGALDTGELFF
V gene: TRBV9; J gene: TRBJ2-5; clone size: NA; D gene: NA; CDR3 DNA: TGTGCCAGCAGCTGGAGCAGGGACCAAGAGACCCAGTACTTC; CDR3 protein: CASSWSRDQETQYF
V gene: TRBV5-1; J gene: TRBJ1-1; clone size: NA; D gene: NA; CDR3 DNA: TGCGCCAGCAGCGCGGACAATATGAACACTGAAGCTTTCTTT; CDR3 protein: CASSADNMNTEAFF
V gene: TRBV29-1; J gene: TRBJ2-1; clone size: NA; D gene: NA; CDR3 DNA: TGCAGCGTTACAACTGCGGGTACCCGGGGGTTCTTC; CDR3 protein: CSVTTAGTRGFF
V gene: TRBV16; J gene: TRBJ1-2; clone size: many; D gene: NA; CDR3 DNA: TGTGCCAGCACCACAGCAGGGTCCGGCTACACCTTC; CDR3 protein: CASTTAGSGYTF
V gene: TRBV30; J gene: TRBJ1-6; clone size: few; D gene: TRBD1; CDR3 DNA: TGTGCCTGGCAAGACAGGGGGGATTCACCCCTCCACTTT; CDR3 protein: CAWQDRGDSPLHF
V gene: TRBV10-3; J gene: TRBJ2-1; clone size: NA; D gene: NA; CDR3 DNA: TGTGCCATCAGTGCAGGGTTCAATGAGCAGTTCTTC; CDR3 protein: CAISAGFNEQFF
V gene: TRBV29-1; J gene: TRBJ2-3; clone size: NA; D gene: NA; CDR3 DNA: TGCAGCGTACAACCAGGGTCCACTAGCACAGATACGCAGTATTTT; CDR3 protein: CSVQPGSTSTDTQYF
V gene: TRBV14; J gene: TRBJ2-4; clone size: few; D gene: TRBD1; CDR3 DNA: TGTGCCAGCAGCCAAACTGGGACAGCGTATCGGTACTTC; CDR3 protein: CASSQTGTAYRYF
V gene: TRBV4-3; J gene: TRBJ1-6; clone size: NA; D gene: NA; CDR3 DNA: TGCGCCAGCAGCCAAGAAGGACCGGGCTATAATTCACCCCTCCACTTT; CDR3 protein: CASSQEGPGYNSPLHF
V gene: TRBV7-9; J gene: TRBJ2-2; clone size: NA; D gene: NA; CDR3 DNA: TGTGCCAGCAGCTTATTAAGGAGAGCCGGGGAGCTGTTTTTT; CDR3 protein: CASSLLRRAGELFF
V gene: TRBV25-1; J gene: TRBJ1-2; clone size: few; D gene: TRBD1; CDR3 DNA: TGTGCCAGCAGTGAATTTGGGCAGGGGGCTAGCTACACCTTC; CDR3 protein: CASSEFGQGASYTF
V gene: TRBV30; J gene: TRBJ1-6; clone size: NA; D gene: NA; CDR3 DNA: TGTGCCTGGAGTGTATTGAGCAGCTCCTATAATTCACCCCTCCACTTT; CDR3 protein: CAWSVLSSSYNSPLHF
V gene: TRBV7-2; J gene: TRBJ2-5; clone size: few; D gene: NA; CDR3 DNA: TGTGCCAGCAGCCGACTAGGGGGAGAGACCCAGTACTTC; CDR3 protein: CASSRLGGETQYF
V gene: TRBV11-2; J gene: TRBJ2-1; clone size: once; D gene: TRBD2; CDR3 DNA: TGTGCCAGCAGCTCCGGGAGGGGGACCTACAATGAGCAGTTCTTC; CDR3 protein: CASSSGRGTYNEQFF
V gene: TRBV30; J gene: TRBJ2-5; clone size: NA; D gene: TRBD1; CDR3 DNA: TGTGCCTGGAGTGTTATCAGGACAGGCATAGGAGGATTAGAGACCCAGTACTTC; CDR3 protein: CAWSVIRTGIGGLETQYF
V gene: TRBV4-1; J gene: TRBJ1-6; clone size: NA; D gene: NA; CDR3 DNA: TGCGCCAGCAGCCAAGATCCGGCCCAGGGAAATTCACCCCTCCACTTT; CDR3 protein: CASSQDPAQGNSPLHF
V gene: TRBV4-3; J gene: TRBJ2-7; clone size: NA; D gene: NA; CDR3 DNA: TGCGCCAGCAGCCAAGATCTCCAGGGACCAAACGACGAGCAGTACTTC; CDR3 protein: CASSQDLQGPNDEQYF
V gene: TRBV5-1; J gene: TRBJ1-2; clone size: NA; D gene: TRBD1; CDR3 DNA: TGCGCCAGCAGCCCGGACAGGGCCGTGGACTACACCTTC; CDR3 protein: CASSPDRAVDYTF
V gene: TRBV30; J gene: TRBJ1-2; clone size: once; D gene: NA; CDR3 DNA: TGTGCCCTTGTGGAGGGGGCTAACTATGGCTACACCTTC; CDR3 protein: CALVEGANYGYTF
V gene: TRBV25-1; J gene: TRBJ1-2; clone size: NA; D gene: NA; CDR3 DNA: TGTGCCAGCAGTGAAGCGAACTATGGCTACACCTTC; CDR3 protein: CASSEANYGYTF
V gene: TRBV29-1; J gene: TRBJ1-1; clone size: few; D gene: NA; CDR3 DNA: TGCAGCGGCCAACAGGGAACGACAACTGAAGCTTTCTTT; CDR3 protein: CSGQQGTTTEAFF
V gene: TRBV11-2; J gene: TRBJ2-6; clone size: NA; D gene: NA; CDR3 DNA: TGTGCCAGCAGCGTCCAACTCTCTGGGGCCAACGTCCTGACTTTC; CDR3 protein: CASSVQLSGANVLTF
V gene: TRBV19; J gene: TRBJ1-5; clone size: NA; D gene: NA; CDR3 DNA: TGTGCCAGTAGTTCTGACCCGGGACTTAGGCAGCCCCAGCATTTT; CDR3 protein: CASSSDPGLRQPQHF
V gene: TRBV7-2; J gene: TRBJ2-1; clone size: few; D gene: TRBD2; CDR3 DNA: TGTGCCAGCAGCTCAGTAGCGGGGAGAAATGAGCAGTTCTTC; CDR3 protein: CASSSVAGRNEQFF